Following are 9 T cell receptor beta chains from one sample sequenced in a study of OX40 agonist ivuxolimab in advanced cancers. Generated by immunoSEQ multiplex PCR, the TCRdb table keeps only in-frame clones and is missing some. The table includes about 77,000 clones, roughly 88% detected once. Sequencing used CD4+ or CD8+ T cells sorted from blood, obtained in a trial of the OX40 agonist ivuxolimab. These receptors were collected from an adult with an advanced solid tumor such as melanoma, head and neck, liver or kidney cancer.

This chain uses TRBV10-1 with TRBJ2-7; TRBD2 agrees at 7 bases. Germline V CDR1 and CDR2: WNHNN, SYGVQD (reference sequence). With V trimmed by 2 bases and J by 0 bases, 7 bases remained unmatched. The CDR3 consists of 16 residues. DNA of the CDR3: TGCGCCAGCAGTGAGGAGGTAGGCGGGAGCTCCTACGAGCAGTACTTC. Amino acids: CASSEEVGGSSYEQYF.

The gene calls are TRBV19 and TRBJ1-5; D ambiguous. This CDR3 comprises 17 residues. Trimming removed 0 bases from V and 1 base from J, with 13 bases in between. Germline CDR1 reads LNHDA; CDR2 reads SQIVND (reference sequence). The CDR3, as DNA: TGTGCCAGTAGTATAGATCTAATCGGAGTGAGCAATCAGCCCCAGCATTTT. Translation gives CASSIDLIGVSNQPQHF.

The rearrangement links TRBV29-1 to TRBJ1-1, with a possible D match to TRBD1 (6 bases). The CDR3 loop spans 15 amino acids. From germline, CDR1 is SQVTM and CDR2 ANQGSEA. Trimming stripped 7 bases from V and 1 base from J, with 19 bases between. CDR3 in amino acids: CSARKTGRGNTEAFF. The CDR3 region has the DNA TGCAGCGCCAGAAAGACAGGTAGGGGGAACACTGAAGCTTTCTTT.

This clone was detected once. The chain joins TRBV29-1 to TRBJ2-3, with no clear D. Germline loops: CDR1 SQVTM, CDR2 ANQGSEA. The V and J ends lost 7 bases and 2 bases respectively, with 4 bases between them. The CDR3 length is 10 residues. CDR3 protein: CSAYTDTQYF. The CDR3 DNA is TGCAGCGCTTACACAGATACGCAGTATTTT.

This clone has only a few counts. The chain employs TRBV5-1 and TRBJ2-1; no definite D call. Germline V gene lookup returns CDR1 SGHRS and CDR2 YFSETQ. CDR3 length: 14 residues. V dropped 6 bases and J dropped 7 bases, with 17 bases sitting between them. The CDR3: CASTMGDLRNEQFF. The CDR3, as DNA: TGCGCCAGCACCATGGGCGACTTAAGGAATGAGCAGTTCTTC. Full variable domain (outside the CDR3, taken from reference TRBV5-1 and TRBJ2-1): KAGVTQTPRYLIKTRGQQVTLSCSPISGHRSVSWYQQTPGQGLQFLFEYFSETQRNKGNFPGRFSGRQFSNSRSEMNVSTLELGDSALYLCASTMGDLRNEQFFGPGTRLTVL.

This chain joins TRBV19 and TRBJ1-1; possible D gene TRBD1, 6 bases. In germline, CDR1 is LNHDA, CDR2 SQIVND (reference sequence). V was shortened by 10 bases and J by 4 bases, with 19 bases between the two germline ends. The CDR3 consists of 14 residues. The CDR3, as DNA: TGTGCCACGAAGAAGGGGGGCCGGGGCACTGAAGCTTTCTTT. Protein: CATKKGGRGTEAFF.

V usage is TRBV5-1 and J usage is TRBJ2-5; D could derive from TRBD1 or TRBD2 (5 bases each). This CDR3 region has 13 residues. The germline V and J ends were trimmed by 0 bases and 5 bases, with 8 bases remaining between them. Germline values: CDR1 SGHRS, CDR2 YFSETQ. The CDR3: CASSLDWGETQYF. CDR3 nucleotides: TGCGCCAGCAGCTTGGACTGGGGGGAGACCCAGTACTTC.

This chain connects TRBV7-8 to TRBJ1-1; no firm D call. Deletions cut 1 base from V and 5 bases from J, with 14 bases between. The CDR3 has 15 residues. CDR1 and CDR2 (germline): SGHVS, FQNEAQ. CDR3 in DNA: TGTGCCAGCAGCTTAGGTGTGGTGGTGAGGACTGAAGCTTTCTTT. Translation gives CASSLGVVVRTEAFF.

J is TRBJ2-3 and V is TRBV7-3, with TRBD1 matching over 11 bases. Germline V gene lookup returns CDR1 SGHTA and CDR2 FQGTGA. The V and J ends lost 5 bases and 4 bases, in that order; junction bases with no gene match: 14. The CDR3 is 18 amino acids. The CDR3 nucleotides read TGTGCCAGCAGCCCCCAGGACAGGGGGCCTCGGGGTGCAGATACGCAGTATTTT. The encoded protein is CASSPQDRGPRGADTQYF. Using reference TRBV7-3 and TRBJ2-3 for the parts outside the CDR3, the full variable domain is GAGVSQTPSNKVTEKGKYVELRCDPISGHTALYWYRQSLGQGPEFLIYFQGTGAADDSGLPNDRFFAVRPEGSVSTLKIQRTERGDSAVYLCASSPQDRGPRGADTQYFGPGTRLTVL.